This T cell receptor beta chain stems from a study of T cells in Graves' hyperthyroidism and ophthalmopathy. There were TCR beta CDR3 regions amplified from RNA transcripts. TCR CDR3 regions were first amplified by RT-PCR with HTBI primers. A single record per CDR3 protein comes from TCRdb applying MiXCR to the multiplex PCR reads. The sample has more than 300,000 distinct CDR3 sequences, roughly 15% seen once. Unmatched junction bases numbered 3, after V lost 6 bases and J lost 4 bases. Germline-derived CDR1 and CDR2 are MDHEN and SYDVKM. CDR3 length: 15 amino acids. Study observations and caveats: A median around 6.8 months before onset, the model predicted ophthalmopathy. Most thyroid clonotypes with frequency above 0.001 were detected in blood.

This clonotype has at least ten counts. Its cognate antigen is unknown. Clinical symptoms, serum thyroxine and TRAb, thyroid ultrasound and orbital computed tomography were used for the diagnoses. The authors obtained PBMCs from over 8.5 ml of fresh peripheral blood. What was sequenced was blood. The chain is built from TRBV28 and TRBJ2-1; 13 nucleotides agree with TRBD2. This TCR was sampled from a woman in her thirties with Graves' ophthalmopathy. In nucleotides, the CDR3 is TGTGCCAGCAGCGGGACTAGCGGGATATACAATGAGCAGTTCTTC. Its protein is CASSGTSGIYNEQFF.